This passage covers 17 T cell receptor beta chains from one sample sequenced in a study of Ad26.COV2.S vaccination and SARS-CoV-2 variants. Stated treatment: roughly 20 received Ad26.COV2.S at low or high dose, single or two shots; 5 received placebo; per-sample allocation not given. Specimens were obtained on day 63 following the first vaccine or placebo injection. Generated by immunoSEQ multiplex PCR, the TCRdb table keeps only in-frame clones and is missing some. The data hold approximately 240,000 clones, with more than 75% observed a single time. The sequenced sample was peripheral blood, obtained in a trial of Ad26.COV2.S vaccine versus placebo. These receptors came from a person between 18 and 60 years old who received the Ad26.COV2.S COVID-19 vaccine or a placebo.

The rearrangement joins TRBV7-3 to TRBJ1-1; D gene unclear. The CDR3 length is 12 residues. From germline, CDR1 is SGHTA and CDR2 FQGTGA. Trimming left V 2 bases short and J 7 bases short, with 8 bases between. The CDR3 here is CASSLGGSEAFF. The CDR3 bases are TGTGCCAGCAGCTTAGGAGGCAGTGAAGCTTTCTTT.

V and J are TRBV30 and TRBJ2-1; TRBD2 matches 13 bases. The CDR3 has 14 residues. V dropped 1 base and J dropped 8; count of bases not matched to a gene: 2. CDR1 is GTSNPN and CDR2 is SVGIG in the germline V gene (reference sequence). The CDR3 loop reads CAWSAGLAGDEQFF. The DNA for the CDR3 is TGTGCCTGGAGTGCCGGACTAGCGGGAGATGAGCAGTTCTTC.

This clone was seen more than once but under ten times. The chain combines TRBV7-2 with TRBJ1-3; 8 nucleotides align to TRBD1. Germline-derived CDR1 and CDR2 are SGHTA and FQGNSA. Germline trimming cut 1 base from V and 2 bases from J; bases unmatched to any gene: 4. There are 16 residues in the CDR3. For the CDR3, the DNA is TGTGCCAGCAGCTTAGTGGGACAGGCAGCTGGAAACACCATATATTTT. Translated, it gives CASSLVGQAAGNTIYF.

The chain joins TRBV6-5 to TRBJ1-2; D not certain. This CDR3 is 14 amino acids long. Germline V gene data show CDR1 as MNHEY and CDR2 as SVGAGI. The V and J ends lost 7 bases and 5 bases respectively, with 17 bases between them. DNA for the CDR3: TGTGCCAGCAATTCAATGGAAGCGTGGTATGGCTACACCTTC. Residues: CASNSMEAWYGYTF.

The chain employs TRBV7-2 and TRBJ2-1; maybe TRBD2 (6 bases). V lost 1 base and J 11 bases, leaving 18 bases between the germline ends. Per the germline V gene, CDR1 is SGHTA and CDR2 is FQGNSA. CDR3 length: 15 amino acids. CDR3 sequence reads: CASSLVSSSEGQQFF. The DNA for the CDR3 is TGTGCCAGCAGCTTAGTCTCGTCTAGCGAAGGACAGCAGTTCTTC.

The chain employs TRBV27 and TRBJ2-7, with D perhaps given as TRBD1 or TRBD2 (5 bases each). This CDR3 comprises 15 residues. Germline lookup yields CDR1 MNHEY and CDR2 SMNVEV (reference sequence). The V gene lost 2 bases and the J gene lost 2 bases, with 13 bases spanning the gap. In nucleotides, the CDR3 is TGTGCCAGCAGTTTAAAGGCAGGGACCACCTACGAGCAGTACTTC. It specifies CASSLKAGTTYEQYF.

The chain employs TRBV30 and TRBJ1-2; D unresolved. In germline, CDR1 is GTSNPN, CDR2 SVGIG (reference sequence). CDR3 length equals 14 residues. Trimming stripped 4 bases from V and 5 bases from J, with 17 bases between. CDR3 residues: CAWNPTETGYGYTF. CDR3 DNA sequence: TGTGCCTGGAATCCCACGGAGACCGGGTATGGCTACACCTTC.

The chain links TRBV18 to TRBJ2-7; a possible D gene is TRBD2 (5 bases). V was shortened by 3 bases and J by 3 bases, with 12 bases between the two germline ends. CDR1 KGHSH and CDR2 LQKENI come from the germline V gene. The CDR3 is 14 amino acids. The CDR3, as DNA: TGTGCCAGCTCACCCGGGGAGAAGTACTACGAGCAGTACTTC. Translated: CASSPGEKYYEQYF.

Written as DNA, the CDR3 is TGTGCCAGCAGCTCGGACAGGGGGTTCAACGAGCAGTACTTC. Protein: CASSSDRGFNEQYF. The rearrangement joins TRBV7-2 to TRBJ2-7, with TRBD1 matching 10 bases. V trimming: 4 bases; J trimming: 5 bases; junction bases outside the gene matches: 5. CDR3 length: 14 residues. Germline-derived CDR1 and CDR2 are SGHTA and FQGNSA.

The CDR3 DNA reads TGTGCCAGCAGCTCCCCCCGACTAGCGGCGAACACCGGGGAGCTGTTTTTT. This translates into CASSSPRLAANTGELFF. V gene TRBV6-2 or TRBV6-3 combines with J gene TRBJ2-2; 9 bases are a match to TRBD2. The CDR3 totals 17 residues. Trimming took 6 bases from V and 0 from J; bases not matched to a gene: 8. From germline, CDR1 is MNHEY and CDR2 SVGEGT.

This clone was observed a single time. The chain employs TRBV6-5 and TRBJ1-5, with a tentative D call TRBD1 (5 bases). CDR3 length equals 15 residues. Germline CDR1 reads MNHEY; CDR2 reads SVGAGI. V was cut by 0 bases and J by 7 bases, with 13 bases left in between. The CDR3 DNA is TGTGCCAGCAGTTACTCGACCAGGGTCAGGCAGCCCCAGCATTTT. It specifies CASSYSTRVRQPQHF.

This chain connects TRBV6-2 or TRBV6-3 to TRBJ2-3, with D hard to call. V was cut by 5 bases and J by 2 bases, with 11 bases left in between. There are 14 residues in the CDR3. CDR1 is MNHEY and CDR2 is SVGEGT in the germline V gene. As DNA, the CDR3 is TGTGCCAGCAGTAAGTTGGTAATCACAGATACGCAGTATTTT. It translates to CASSKLVITDTQYF.

This clone has just one count. The chain links TRBV6-2 or TRBV6-3 to TRBJ1-5; D might be TRBD1 (5 bases). Per germline, CDR1 MNHEY and CDR2 SVGEGT. The CDR3 length is 14 residues. Trimming left V 2 bases short and J 1 base short, with 6 bases between. CDR3 in DNA: TGTGCCAGCAGTTACGGGGACAGCAATCAGCCCCAGCATTTT. Encoded protein: CASSYGDSNQPQHF.

The chain recombines TRBV4-3 with TRBJ2-1, with TRBD2 matching over 7 bases. The germline gives CDR1 LGHNA, CDR2 YSLEER. The V gene end was trimmed by 0 bases and the J gene end by 3 bases; junction bases not matched to a gene: 5. The CDR3 sequence is 16 residues long. CDR3 bases: TGCGCCAGCAGCCAAGATGGGGAGGGCGGCTACAATGAGCAGTTCTTC. It codes for CASSQDGEGGYNEQFF.

The V and J genes are TRBV10-3 and TRBJ2-5; D gene uncertain. This CDR3 has 13 amino acids. V shed 5 bases and J shed 1 base, with 8 bases lying between them. The V gene's germline CDR1 is ENHRY and CDR2 SYGVKD. CDR3 amino acids: CAISRQIQETQYF. The CDR3 DNA sequence: TGTGCCATCAGTCGGCAGATCCAAGAGACCCAGTACTTC.

This clone was picked up one time. CDR3 sequence reads: CASSLERNNYGYTF. The DNA for the CDR3 is TGTGCCAGCAGCTTGGAGAGGAATAACTATGGCTACACCTTC. J is TRBJ1-2 and V is TRBV5-6; D gene uncertain. Germline CDR1 is SGHDT and CDR2 is YYEEEE. Deletions cut 0 bases from V and 1 base from J, with 7 bases between. The CDR3 is 14 amino acids.

V is TRBV7-2 and J is TRBJ1-4; a weak D match, TRBD1 (5 bases). With 8 bases removed from V and 2 bases from J, the gap between germline ends came to 15 bases. The germline gives CDR1 SGHTA, CDR2 FQGNSA. This CDR3 spans 15 amino acids. Written as DNA, the CDR3 is TGTGCCAGCGGCGTTTGGGGGAGTACTAATGAAAAACTGTTTTTT. Encoded protein: CASGVWGSTNEKLFF.